Sequencing of this TCR beta chain was carried out in a study of blood T cell repertoires in COVID-19. About the study: Sample material is recorded as cDNA or gDNA derived from T cells, B-cell-depleted T cells, or PBMCs.

The CDR3 is 22 amino acids. V shed 5 bases and J 0 bases; nucleotides not matched to a gene: 23. CDR1 is MGHRA and CDR2 is YSYEKL in the germline V gene. Original processing notes: For nucleated cells, counts were estimated from reference gene primer amplification. Profiled with immunoSEQ multiplex PCR; TCRdb holds only in-frame clones, not every one. The V and J calls and the clone size are those of that table, but D and trimming were determined from the DNA. The sample records 30,000 to 40,000 clones, 88% being singletons. The origin of this receptor is a man aged 55 to 69 with active COVID-19. The sample comprised peripheral blood. This chain uses TRBV4-1 with TRBJ2-1; 9 nucleotides agree with TRBD2. The CDR3 reads CASSFQPRSVVAGAISYNEQFF. As DNA, the CDR3 is TGCGCCAGCAGCTTCCAGCCCCGCTCGGTGGTAGCGGGAGCCATCTCCTACAATGAGCAGTTCTTC.